A single sample gave rise to the 11 T cell receptor beta chains below, sequenced in a study of sequential checkpoint blockade in melanoma (dated by TCRdb to between 2017 and 2020). Library creation used the immunoSEQ multiplex PCR assay. TCRdb carries this immuneACCESS record with in-frame sequences only. Its versions omit some clonotypes, under half of them owing to an unresolved V gene in the studies checked, with the rest unexplained. Across this sample there are 950 to 1,500 clones, with around 20% seen only once. In total, the top ten clones hold 15% of the sample. Explained via the paper, the treatment or condition label denotes: randomized to nivolumab then ipilimumab (arm A) or the reverse (arm B). The starting material was tumor tissue (inferred from file names), obtained from a patient given nivolumab and ipilimumab in sequence. The source of these receptors is a human donor with melanoma.

This clone is judged large. The chain has TRBV19 and TRBJ1-1; D perhaps matches TRBD1 (5 bases). The V and J ends lost 7 bases and 1 base respectively, with 13 bases between them. This CDR3 has 14 amino acids. Germline CDR1 and CDR2: LNHDA and SQIVND (reference sequence). The CDR3 nucleotides read TGTGCCAGTAATTGGCAGGGCGCGAACACTGAAGCTTTCTTT. It codes for CASNWQGANTEAFF.

The J gene is TRBJ1-5, the V gene TRBV19; no clear D. CDR1 and CDR2 (germline): LNHDA, SQIVND (reference sequence). The CDR3 is 12 residues long. The ends were cut back, 3 bases at V and 5 bases at J, with 5 bases in the middle. The CDR3 spells CASSIGHQPQHF. CDR3 DNA sequence: TGTGCCAGTAGTATTGGTCATCAGCCCCAGCATTTT.

The rearrangement joins TRBV5-1 to TRBJ2-1, with D tentatively TRBD1 (6 bases). V was trimmed by 0 bases and J by 0 bases, leaving 10 bases between them. CDR1 is SGHRS, CDR2 YFSETQ, per germline. The CDR3 runs to 16 residues. This CDR3 is CASSLGTAGSYNEQFF. The CDR3 bases are TGCGCCAGCAGCTTGGGGACAGCCGGCTCCTACAATGAGCAGTTCTTC.

This clone appeared a few times. The rearrangement joins TRBV10-3 to TRBJ1-6; a weak D match, TRBD1 (6 bases). The germline CDR1 and CDR2 sequences are ENHRY and SYGVKD. Trimming removed 0 bases at V and 10 bases at J, with 13 bases between. This CDR3 spans 15 amino acids. This chain's CDR3 is CAISESTGGGSPLHF. The DNA for the CDR3 is TGTGCCATCAGTGAGTCAACCGGGGGCGGATCACCCCTCCACTTT.

This clone is medium-sized. The J gene is TRBJ2-7, the V gene TRBV11-3, with D maybe TRBD2 (7 bases). The CDR3 loop spans 14 amino acids. Trimming removed 3 bases from V and 3 bases from J, with 12 bases in between. Germline V CDR1 and CDR2: SGHNT, YENEEA. The CDR3 is CASSFSGEGYEQYF. CDR3 nucleotide sequence: TGTGCCAGCAGCTTCTCAGGGGAGGGCTACGAGCAGTACTTC.

By sample share, this clone is medium-sized. The chain employs TRBV11-3 and TRBJ2-1; a weak D match, TRBD1 (6 bases). Per germline, CDR1 SGHNT and CDR2 YENEEA. Trimming removed 5 bases at V and 2 bases at J, with 13 bases between. The CDR3 extends over 15 amino acids. CDR3 region: CASSHDRFAYNEQFF. DNA of the CDR3: TGTGCCAGCAGCCACGACAGGTTTGCCTACAATGAGCAGTTCTTC.

By share, this clone ranks as medium-sized. This sequence joins TRBV9 and TRBJ1-6; TRBD1 matches at 8 bases. There are 16 residues in the CDR3. In germline, CDR1 is SGDLS, CDR2 YYNGEE. J lost 5 bases, V lost 4 bases, and 8 bases had no gene match. CDR3 protein: CASSSPGQGNNSPLHF. The CDR3, as DNA: TGTGCCAGCAGCTCCCCCGGACAGGGAAATAATTCACCCCTCCACTTT.

The rearrangement links TRBV10-3 to TRBJ2-5; TRBD1 matches at 8 bases. The J segment lost 4 bases and the V segment lost 0 bases, leaving 4 bases of the junction unmatched. CDR3 length: 15 amino acids. Germline V lookup: CDR1 ENHRY, CDR2 SYGVKD. CDR3 residues: CAISESGRGRETQYF. The CDR3 DNA reads TGTGCCATCAGTGAGTCGGGCAGGGGGCGAGAGACCCAGTACTTC.

By share of the sample, this clone is medium-sized. The chain recombines TRBV11-3 with TRBJ2-3; 7 bases are a match to TRBD1. J gave up 4 bases and V 0 bases, and 4 bases lay outside the gene matches. Germline V lookup: CDR1 SGHNT, CDR2 YENEEA. The CDR3 covers 15 residues. The CDR3 DNA reads TGTGCCAGCAGCTTAGAAGGGACAGACCCAGATACGCAGTATTTT. Translated, it gives CASSLEGTDPDTQYF.

V gene TRBV25-1 combines with J gene TRBJ1-1; no firm D call. This CDR3 comprises 14 residues. V lost 1 base, J lost 1 base, and 7 bases lay in between. In germline, CDR1 is MGHDK, CDR2 SYGVNS. Here the CDR3 DNA reads TGTGCCAGCAGTGAATCGTCCGGGAACACTGAAGCTTTCTTT. Translating it yields CASSESSGNTEAFF.

This clone was counted between two and nine times. This chain connects TRBV6-8 to TRBJ2-2, with D hard to call. Germline-derived CDR1 and CDR2 are MNHGY and SAAAGT. This CDR3 has 13 amino acids. Trimming shortened V by 6 bases and J by 3 bases, and 8 bases separated the two germline ends. The CDR3 sequence is CASSPTDTGELFF. The CDR3 DNA follows: TGTGCCAGCAGCCCGACGGACACCGGGGAGCTGTTTTTT.